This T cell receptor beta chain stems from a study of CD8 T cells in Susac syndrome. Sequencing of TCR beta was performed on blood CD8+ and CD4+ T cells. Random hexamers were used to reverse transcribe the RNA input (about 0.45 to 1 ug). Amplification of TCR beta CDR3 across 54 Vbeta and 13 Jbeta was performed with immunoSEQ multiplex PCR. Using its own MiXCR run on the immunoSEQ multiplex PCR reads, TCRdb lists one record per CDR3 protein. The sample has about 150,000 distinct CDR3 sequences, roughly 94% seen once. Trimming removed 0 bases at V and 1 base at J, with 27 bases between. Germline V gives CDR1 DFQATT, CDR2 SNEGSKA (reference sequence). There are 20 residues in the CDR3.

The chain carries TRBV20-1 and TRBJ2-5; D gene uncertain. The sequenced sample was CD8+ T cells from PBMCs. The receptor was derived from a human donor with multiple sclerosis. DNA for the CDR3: TGCAGTGCTAGAGATTTTGATGCAAGACGTTTTCCCGACGTCCAAGAGACCCAGTACTTC. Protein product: CSARDFDARRFPDVQETQYF.